Given below is one T cell receptor beta chain in context. The sample is drawn from a study of control samples from healthy donors and cancer patients. The CDR3 consists of 13 residues. Trimming left V 1 base short and J 8 bases short, with 11 bases between. Germline V gene lookup returns CDR1 GTSNPN and CDR2 SVGIG (reference sequence). Sequenced by immunoSEQ multiplex PCR; TCRdb stores in-frame clones only, minus some. The table includes some 99,000 clones, roughly 90% detected once. Material: blood. V usage is TRBV30 and J usage is TRBJ2-2, with TRBD2 as a possible D gene (5 bases). The sequence came from a woman between 45 and 60 years old in good health. This CDR3 is CAWSDGVPGELFF. CDR3 bases: TGTGCCTGGAGTGACGGGGTCCCGGGGGAGCTGTTTTTT.